The present T cell receptor beta chain was sequenced within a study of shared clonotypes between healthy human individuals. CDR1 SNHLY and CDR2 FYNNEI come from the germline V gene. CDR3 length: 13 residues. Trimming pared 1 base from V and 2 bases from J, leaving 6 bases between. This was a deep-level run. This table comes from immunoSEQ multiplex PCR, and its TCRdb copy is limited to in-frame clones, with some not included. The sample holds about 1.5 million clones, 95% to 97% seen once. The clonotype was recovered from a man under 40 in good health. The rearrangement joins TRBV2 to TRBJ2-7; D not resolved. Sequencing was performed on naive CD4+ T cells sorted from blood. As for subset: CD45RA+ positively selected. CDR3 protein: CASSEGRTYEQYF. The CDR3 DNA sequence: TGTGCCAGCAGTGAAGGCAGAACCTACGAGCAGTACTTC.